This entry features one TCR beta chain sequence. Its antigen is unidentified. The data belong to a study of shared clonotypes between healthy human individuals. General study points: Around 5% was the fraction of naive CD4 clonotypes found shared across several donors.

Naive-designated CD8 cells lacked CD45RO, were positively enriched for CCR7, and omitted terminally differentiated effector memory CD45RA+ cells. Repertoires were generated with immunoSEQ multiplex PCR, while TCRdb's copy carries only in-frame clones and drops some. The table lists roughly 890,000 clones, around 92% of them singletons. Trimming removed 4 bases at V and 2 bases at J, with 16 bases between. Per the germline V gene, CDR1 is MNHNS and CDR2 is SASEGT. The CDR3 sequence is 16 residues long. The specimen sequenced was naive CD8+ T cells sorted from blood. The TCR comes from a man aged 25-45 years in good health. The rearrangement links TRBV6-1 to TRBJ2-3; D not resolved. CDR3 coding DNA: TGTGCCAGCAGTGCCATTGTGGTGGGGTTCACAGATACGCAGTATTTT. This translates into CASSAIVVGFTDTQYF.